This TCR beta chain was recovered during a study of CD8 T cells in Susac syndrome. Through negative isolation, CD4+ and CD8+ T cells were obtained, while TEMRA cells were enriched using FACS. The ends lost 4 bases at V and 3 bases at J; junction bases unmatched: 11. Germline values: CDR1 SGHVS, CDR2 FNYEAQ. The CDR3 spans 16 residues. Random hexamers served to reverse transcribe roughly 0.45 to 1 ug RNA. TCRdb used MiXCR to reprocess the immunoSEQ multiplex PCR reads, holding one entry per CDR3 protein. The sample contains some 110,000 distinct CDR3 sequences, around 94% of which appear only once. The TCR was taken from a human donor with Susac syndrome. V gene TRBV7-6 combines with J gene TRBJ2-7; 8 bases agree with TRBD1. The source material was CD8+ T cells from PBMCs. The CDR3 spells CASSSSGQGAFYEQYF. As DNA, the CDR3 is TGTGCCAGCAGCTCCTCGGGCCAGGGGGCTTTCTACGAGCAGTACTTC. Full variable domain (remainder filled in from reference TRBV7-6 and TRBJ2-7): GAGVSQSPRYKVTKRGQDVALRCDPISGHVSLYWYRQALGQGPEFLTYFNYEAQQDKSGLPNDRFSAERPEGSISTLTIQRTEQRDSAMYRCASSSSGQGAFYEQYFGPGTRLTVT.